The source of this T cell receptor (beta chain) is a study of monozygotic twins with inflammatory bowel disease. Germline V gene sequence: CDR1 SNHLY, CDR2 FYNNEI. The CDR3 length is 14 residues. Study conclusions and caveats: Healthy co-twins had higher TCRbeta inverse Simpson diversity than their IBD twins. Repertoire similarity was not found to differ between concordant and discordant twins, possibly from limited power.

To note about this clonotype: The antigen is unknown.

Per individual sample, eight separate reactions were used to make cDNA. Nested PCRs (about 15 and 9 cycles, two total) were applied to TCRalpha and TCRbeta cDNA. TCRdb re-called the 5' RACE reads, yielding one record per CDR3 amino acid sequence without DNA. The sample has over 350,000 distinct CDR3 sequences. J is TRBJ1-6 and V is TRBV2. This receptor was identified in a human donor with ulcerative colitis or Crohn's disease, or a healthy co-twin of an affected twin (not recorded which). The sequencing sample was made of blood. CDR3 amino acids: CASSEGQYNSPLHF.